These T cell receptor beta chains were read from a single sample in a study of blood T cell repertoires in COVID-19. Profiled with immunoSEQ multiplex PCR; TCRdb holds only in-frame clones, not every one. The data contain about 400,000 clones, 80% to 90% of them singletons. What was sequenced was peripheral blood. These receptors all come from a woman aged 30 to 39 with acute or convalescent COVID-19. Both conserved end residues are part of each CDR3. Each record gives: D gene, J gene, clone size, V gene, CDR3 protein, CDR3 DNA. D genes are given only for firm matches. Not every row has a clone size; where given, it reads once, few, many or a size class.

NA,TRBJ1-1,few,TRBV12-3/TRBV12-4,CASTWTGNTEAFF,TGTGCCAGCACCTGGACTGGGAACACTGAAGCTTTCTTT
TRBD1,TRBJ1-4,NA,TRBV30,CAWRQTGGDEKLFF,TGTGCCTGGAGGCAGACAGGGGGTGATGAAAAACTGTTTTTT
NA,TRBJ2-5,NA,TRBV12-3/TRBV12-4,CASNLRGGETQYF,TGTGCCAGCAACCTCCGGGGTGGGGAGACCCAGTACTTC
TRBD2,TRBJ2-2,once,TRBV7-8,CASSLGGAGGPVGTGELFF,TGTGCCAGCAGCTTAGGAGGAGCGGGGGGGCCGGTGGGCACCGGGGAGCTGTTTTTT
NA,TRBJ1-1,NA,TRBV7-9,CASSSQGITEAFF,TGTGCCAGCAGCTCCCAGGGTATCACTGAAGCTTTCTTT
NA,TRBJ1-1,few,TRBV6-5,CASKLQGGGTEAFF,TGTGCCAGCAAACTACAGGGTGGTGGGACTGAAGCTTTCTTT
NA,TRBJ2-7,NA,TRBV10-1,CASSEGGYEQYF,TGCGCCAGCAGTGAAGGAGGGTACGAGCAGTACTTC
NA,TRBJ1-2,NA,TRBV13,CASSLVSGADYGYTF,TGTGCCAGCAGCCTCGTGTCAGGGGCAGACTATGGCTACACCTTC
NA,TRBJ2-3,NA,TRBV11-2,CASRKVRGRGTDTQYF,TGTGCCAGCAGGAAAGTCAGGGGAAGAGGCACAGATACGCAGTATTTT
NA,TRBJ2-5,NA,TRBV18,CASSPGIQETQYF,TGTGCCAGCTCACCCGGGATCCAAGAGACCCAGTACTTC
NA,TRBJ2-7,few,TRBV5-8,CASSLLDSSYEQYF,TGTGCCAGCAGCTTATTGGACAGCTCCTACGAGCAGTACTTC
NA,TRBJ1-2,NA,TRBV9,CASSPAADYGYTF,TGTGCCAGCAGCCCCGCCGCAGACTATGGCTACACCTTC
NA,TRBJ1-2,NA,TRBV19,CASHGAGYGYTF,TGTGCCAGCCATGGGGCAGGGTATGGCTACACCTTC
NA,TRBJ2-1,NA,TRBV3-1/TRBV3-2,CASSHLGGTEQFF,TGTGCCAGCAGCCACCTGGGAGGTACTGAGCAGTTCTTC
TRBD1,TRBJ2-7,few,TRBV30,CAWVSPGTGLDEQYF,TGTGCCTGGGTAAGCCCCGGGACAGGGTTGGACGAGCAGTACTTC
NA,TRBJ1-2,NA,TRBV12-3/TRBV12-4,CASRRGYYGYTF,TGTGCCAGCAGAAGGGGGTACTATGGCTACACCTTC
NA,TRBJ1-2,NA,TRBV27,CASSLTRVPNYGYTF,TGTGCCAGCAGTCTTACGAGGGTACCTAACTATGGCTACACCTTC
NA,TRBJ1-2,NA,TRBV6-6,CASSWGQDVNYGYTF,TGTGCCAGCAGCTGGGGGCAGGACGTAAACTATGGCTACACCTTC
TRBD1,TRBJ2-2,few,TRBV2,CASSRDRGIGELFF,TGTGCCAGCAGTCGGGACAGGGGAATCGGGGAGCTGTTTTTT
TRBD2,TRBJ2-5,NA,TRBV6-6,CASSPPTSGDRETQYF,TGTGCCAGCAGTCCCCCTACTAGCGGGGATAGAGAGACCCAGTACTTC
NA,TRBJ1-4,NA,TRBV7-9,CASSFDRPGEKLFF,TGTGCCAGCAGCTTCGACAGGCCAGGGGAAAAACTGTTTTTT
NA,TRBJ2-7,NA,TRBV6-5,CASRGQPQVPHEQYF,TGTGCCAGCAGAGGACAGCCGCAGGTACCCCACGAGCAGTACTTC
TRBD2,TRBJ2-3,NA,TRBV6-5,CASSLLAGGPDTQYF,TGTGCCAGCAGTTTACTAGCGGGGGGGCCAGATACGCAGTATTTT
TRBD2,TRBJ2-1,NA,TRBV3-1/TRBV3-2,CASSQEGGGSYNEQFF,TGTGCCAGCAGCCAAGAGGGCGGGGGATCCTACAATGAGCAGTTCTTC
NA,TRBJ2-1,NA,TRBV27,CASSFGLGDNEQFF,TGTGCCAGCAGTTTTGGCCTGGGCGACAATGAGCAGTTCTTC
TRBD1,TRBJ2-3,NA,TRBV6-6,CASVSRGSTDTQYF,TGTGCCAGCGTAAGCAGGGGGTCAACAGATACGCAGTATTTT
NA,TRBJ2-6,NA,TRBV5-4,CASSTGQGGPGANVLTF,TGTGCCAGCAGCACCGGACAGGGAGGGCCTGGGGCCAACGTCCTGACTTTC
TRBD2,TRBJ2-7,once,TRBV5-4,CASSTGLAGVSSYEQYF,TGTGCCAGCAGCACGGGACTAGCGGGAGTATCCTCCTACGAGCAGTACTTC
NA,TRBJ2-2,few,TRBV7-2,CASSYGTDNTGELFF,TGTGCCAGCAGCTACGGGACTGACAACACCGGGGAGCTGTTTTTT
NA,TRBJ1-6,NA,TRBV7-2,CASSPGPYHNSPLHF,TGTGCCAGCAGCCCAGGGCCCTATCATAATTCACCCCTCCACTTT
TRBD2,TRBJ2-1,NA,TRBV3-1/TRBV3-2,CASSQGWGLVTHEQFF,TGTGCCAGCAGCCAAGGGTGGGGACTAGTCACCCATGAGCAGTTCTTC
NA,TRBJ2-3,once,TRBV12-5,CASGLTGTDTQYF,TGTGCTAGTGGTTTGACGGGCACAGATACGCAGTATTTT
TRBD2,TRBJ2-7,NA,TRBV7-9,CASSPGGAGGAYEQYF,TGTGCCAGCAGCCCCGGAGGGGCGGGGGGGGCCTACGAGCAGTACTTC
NA,TRBJ2-1,NA,TRBV27,CAQRRKKTVNEQFF,TGTGCCCAACGAAGAAAGAAGACAGTTAATGAGCAGTTCTTC
NA,TRBJ2-1,NA,TRBV18,CASSATVGGEQFF,TGTGCCAGCTCCGCGACCGTAGGGGGTGAGCAGTTCTTC
NA,TRBJ1-1,NA,TRBV9,CASSVDQGRDTEAFF,TGTGCCAGCAGCGTAGATCAGGGGCGGGACACTGAAGCTTTCTTT
NA,TRBJ2-3,NA,TRBV29-1,CSVVEVAQTASTDTQYF,TGCAGCGTTGTTGAGGTAGCCCAGACGGCTAGCACAGATACGCAGTATTTT
NA,TRBJ1-5,NA,TRBV4-2,CASSLIHRVDQPQHF,TGTGCCAGCAGCCTAATACACAGGGTGGATCAGCCCCAGCATTTT
NA,TRBJ2-7,few,TRBV2,CASRNMNPDYEQYF,TGTGCCAGCAGAAACATGAACCCAGACTACGAGCAGTACTTC
NA,TRBJ2-3,NA,TRBV7-6,CASTGVEDTQYF,TGTGCCAGCACCGGAGTGGAAGATACGCAGTATTTT
TRBD1,TRBJ2-3,NA,TRBV4-2,CASSQKQGDTQYF,TGTGCCAGCAGCCAAAAACAGGGGGATACGCAGTATTTT
TRBD1,TRBJ2-7,few,TRBV7-9,CASSDRQGAYEQYF,TGTGCCAGCAGCGACCGACAGGGGGCCTACGAGCAGTACTTC
TRBD2,TRBJ2-7,NA,TRBV3-1/TRBV3-2,CASSQGLAGSYEQYF,TGTGCCAGCAGCCAAGGGTTAGCGGGCTCCTACGAGCAGTACTTC
TRBD1,TRBJ2-7,NA,TRBV5-1,CASSPPGQGTYEQYF,TGCGCCAGCAGCCCGCCGGGACAGGGGACCTACGAGCAGTACTTC
NA,TRBJ2-3,NA,TRBV7-3,CASSWGRRGPATDTQYF,TGTGCCAGCAGCTGGGGACGGCGGGGGCCTGCCACAGATACGCAGTATTTT
NA,TRBJ2-7,NA,TRBV5-5,CASSLVSRGSREQYF,TGTGCCAGCAGCTTGGTTAGCAGGGGATCGCGCGAGCAGTACTTC
NA,TRBJ1-2,NA,TRBV28,CASTAGRNYGYTF,TGTGCCAGCACCGCGGGGCGAAACTATGGCTACACCTTC
NA,TRBJ1-1,NA,TRBV19,CASRTIAGAGTEAFF,TGTGCCAGTAGGACCATAGCGGGGGCAGGCACTGAAGCTTTCTTT
TRBD2,TRBJ2-3,NA,TRBV10-2,CASSSGGARTDTQYF,TGCGCCAGCAGTAGCGGGGGGGCCAGGACAGATACGCAGTATTTT
NA,TRBJ2-3,NA,TRBV28,CAIDDRTSTDTQYF,TGTGCCATCGACGACAGGACTAGCACAGATACGCAGTATTTT
TRBD1,TRBJ2-5,NA,TRBV12-5,CASGLVPKAGTGVQETQYF,TGTGCTAGTGGTTTGGTACCGAAGGCCGGGACAGGGGTCCAAGAGACCCAGTACTTC
NA,TRBJ1-2,NA,TRBV28,CASRDPRTDPYGYTF,TGTGCCAGCAGGGATCCCCGGACAGACCCTTATGGCTACACCTTC
NA,TRBJ1-3,once,TRBV2,CASRNLWPGENTIYF,TGTGCCAGCAGGAACCTCTGGCCAGGGGAGAACACCATATATTTT
NA,TRBJ1-6,NA,TRBV30,CAWKSFSGFNSPLHF,TGTGCCTGGAAATCTTTCTCAGGTTTCAATTCACCCCTCCACTTT
TRBD2,TRBJ2-1,once,TRBV24-1,CATSDAATSGAEQFF,TGTGCCACCAGTGATGCGGCGACTAGCGGGGCTGAGCAGTTCTTC
NA,TRBJ1-4,NA,TRBV29-1,CSVVGTGEKLFF,TGCAGCGTTGTGGGAACGGGGGAAAAACTGTTTTTT
NA,TRBJ2-3,NA,TRBV9,CASSVGAASGDTQYF,TGTGCCAGCAGCGTAGGAGCGGCCAGTGGAGATACGCAGTATTTT
NA,TRBJ2-2,once,TRBV11-3,CASSLGRWGPDTGELFF,TGTGCCAGCAGCTTAGGACGTTGGGGGCCGGACACCGGGGAGCTGTTTTTT
NA,TRBJ2-6,NA,TRBV19,CASSRQISGANVLTF,TGTGCCAGTAGTCGACAGATCTCTGGGGCCAACGTCCTGACTTTC
NA,TRBJ1-2,once,TRBV7-8,CASSFSGAYGYTF,TGTGCCAGCAGCTTTAGCGGCGCCTATGGCTACACCTTC